This T cell receptor beta chain was sequenced for a study of CD8+CD57+ T cells in acquired aplastic anemia. TCR beta VDJ and CDR3 were profiled, and genomic DNA was the template. MiXCR was run by TCRdb on the reads, yielding one entry per CDR3 protein. The sample lists roughly 250,000 distinct CDR3 sequences, 82% occurring once. The germline V gene has CDR1 LNHDA and CDR2 SQIVND (reference sequence). V was cut by 6 bases and J by 6 bases, with 14 bases left in between. The CDR3 length is 13 residues. Selection for sequencing was limited to patients who had shown CD8+CD57+ cell expansion by flow cytometry.

The source material was sorted CD4+, CD8+, or CD8+CD57+ T cells (not recorded which) from PBMCs. The sequence derives from a human donor with aplastic anemia. This chain joins TRBV19 and TRBJ1-2, with D maybe TRBD1 (5 bases). The CDR3 sequence: CASRTTVFDGYTF. CDR3 DNA: TGTGCCAGTAGGACGACAGTATTTGATGGCTACACCTTC.